The sequence of this TCR beta chain was determined in a study of cytomegalovirus exposure and HLA in healthy donors. Study in general: Earlier results showed 120 million or so unique TCR beta sequences derived from 150 million to 200 million T cells. Study outcomes and limitations: The majority of TCR sequences were rare, yet some public TCRs appeared in many donors.

A remark on this clone: Its specificity is unknown.

This PCR relied on a set of 60 Vbeta primers and 13 Jbeta primers. Assay: immunoSEQ multiplex PCR; the TCRdb copy retains only in-frame clones and omits some. The table lists around 110,000 clones, around 64% of them singletons. The sample was PBMCs. The source of this sequence is a man aged 25-40 years in good health and CMV-seropositive.

The CDR3 is CASSEIQGVNYGYTF. As DNA, the CDR3 is TGTGCCAGCAGTGAGATCCAGGGGGTGAACTATGGCTACACCTTC. The chain couples TRBV5-4 to TRBJ1-2; TRBD1 aligns across 7 bases. The germline CDR1 and CDR2 sequences are SGHNT and YYREEE (reference sequence). The CDR3 loop spans 15 amino acids. The J segment lost 2 bases and the V segment lost 5 bases, leaving 9 bases of the junction unmatched.